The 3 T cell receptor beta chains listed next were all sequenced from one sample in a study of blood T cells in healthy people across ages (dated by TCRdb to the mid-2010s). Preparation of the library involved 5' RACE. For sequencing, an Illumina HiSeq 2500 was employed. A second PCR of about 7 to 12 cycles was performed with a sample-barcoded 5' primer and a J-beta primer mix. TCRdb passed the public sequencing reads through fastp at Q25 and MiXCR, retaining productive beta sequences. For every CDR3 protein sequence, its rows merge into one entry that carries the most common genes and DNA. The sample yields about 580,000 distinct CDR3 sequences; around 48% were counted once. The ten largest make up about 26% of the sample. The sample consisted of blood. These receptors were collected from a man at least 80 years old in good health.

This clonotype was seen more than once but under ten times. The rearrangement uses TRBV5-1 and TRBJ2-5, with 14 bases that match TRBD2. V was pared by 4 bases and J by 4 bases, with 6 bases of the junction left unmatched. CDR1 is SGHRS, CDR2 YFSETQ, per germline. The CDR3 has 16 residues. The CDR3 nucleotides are TGCGCCAGCAGCACGACTAGCGGGGGGGCCGGAGAGACCCAGTACTTC. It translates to CASSTTSGGAGETQYF.

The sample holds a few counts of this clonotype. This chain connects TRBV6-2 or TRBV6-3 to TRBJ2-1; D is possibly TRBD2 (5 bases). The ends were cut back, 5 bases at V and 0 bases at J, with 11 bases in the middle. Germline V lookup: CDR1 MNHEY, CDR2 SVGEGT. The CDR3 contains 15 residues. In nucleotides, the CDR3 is TGTGCCAGCAGTGAGGGCTTGAGCTCCTACAATGAGCAGTTCTTC. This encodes CASSEGLSSYNEQFF.

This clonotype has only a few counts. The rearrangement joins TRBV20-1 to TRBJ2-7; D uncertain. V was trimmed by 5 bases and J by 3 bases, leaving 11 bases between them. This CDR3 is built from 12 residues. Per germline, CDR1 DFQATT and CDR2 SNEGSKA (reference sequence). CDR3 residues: CSAASANYEQYF. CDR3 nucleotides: TGCAGTGCTGCCTCGGCAAACTACGAGCAGTACTTC.